The rows below give T cell receptor beta chains drawn from one sample of a study of OX40 agonist ivuxolimab in advanced cancers. Data came from immunoSEQ multiplex PCR; TCRdb stores just in-frame clones and leaves some out. The sample has around 58,000 clones; about 83% are singletons. This sample comprised CD4+ or CD8+ T cells sorted from blood, obtained in a trial of the OX40 agonist ivuxolimab. These receptor sequences come from an adult with an advanced solid tumor such as melanoma, head and neck, liver or kidney cancer. The CDR3 runs from the conserved cysteine through the conserved F or W. The order of the fields is clone size, J gene, D gene, V gene, CDR3 DNA, CDR3 protein. A D gene is named only where the DNA matches it firmly. Size values are once, few and many counts, or a class for expanded clones, and some rows have none.

NA TRBJ2-1 TRBD1 TRBV27 TGTGCCAGCAGTACCCGGACAGGGAACAATGAGCAGTTCTTC CASSTRTGNNEQFF
NA TRBJ2-5 TRBD1 TRBV28 TGTGCCAGCAACGACCTATGGGGGGCAGGGGGCCAGCCGGCGGAGACCCAGTACTTC CASNDLWGAGGQPAETQYF
NA TRBJ2-2 NA TRBV18 TGTGCCAGCTCACCGAAGGGGGACTACACCGGGGAGCTGTTTTTT CASSPKGDYTGELFF
NA TRBJ2-7 NA TRBV5-1 TGCGCCGAGACATCGCAGGGGCCTTCCTACGAGCAGTACTTC CAETSQGPSYEQYF
NA TRBJ1-6 NA TRBV6-1 TGTGCCAGCAGTGAAAGAGAACATGGGGCCACGAGGGATTCACCCCTCCACTTT CASSEREHGATRDSPLHF
few TRBJ1-2 TRBD1 TRBV18 TGTGCCAGCTCACCAGGACAGGGATTTGATGGCTACACCTTC CASSPGQGFDGYTF
NA TRBJ1-5 NA TRBV12-2 TGTGCAAGTCGCTTACTGGGGACAGGGCCCAGCAATCAGCCCCAGCATTTT CASRLLGTGPSNQPQHF
once TRBJ2-5 NA TRBV18 TGTGCCAGCTCTTCGGGCGGGCTAGAGACCCAGTACTTC CASSSGGLETQYF
NA TRBJ1-2 NA TRBV5-4 TGTGCCAGCAGCTTCAAAGATGGAAACTATGGCTACACCTTC CASSFKDGNYGYTF
NA TRBJ1-1 NA TRBV19 TGTGCCAGTACCCGACAGTTTGAAGCTTTCTTT CASTRQFEAFF
NA TRBJ1-2 TRBD1 TRBV15 TGTGCCACCAGGGAGGGGGCGGGAGGCTACACCTTC CATREGAGGYTF
NA TRBJ1-4 TRBD1 TRBV7-9 TGTGCCGGGACAGGGTTATTACCAACTAATGAAAAACTGTTTTTT CAGTGLLPTNEKLFF
NA TRBJ1-2 NA TRBV2 TGTGCCAGCACGGTCGCTCCCACTCTGAACTATGGCTACACCTTC CASTVAPTLNYGYTF
NA TRBJ2-1 TRBD2 TRBV5-1 TGCGCCAGCAGCTTGGGTATGACGGGACTAGCGGGAGGTGGGACCTACAATGAGCAGTTCTTC CASSLGMTGLAGGGTYNEQFF
NA TRBJ2-3 NA TRBV5-1 TGCGCCAGCAGCTTGGGATTTCAGGAAGATACGCAGTATTTT CASSLGFQEDTQYF
NA TRBJ2-5 NA TRBV19 TGTGCCAGTAGTATAAGGACGGGAGTGTATGGAGAGACCCAGTACTTC CASSIRTGVYGETQYF
NA TRBJ1-6 NA TRBV7-2 TGTGCCAGCAGCTTAGACCCGGGGGCCTTCTATAATTCACCCCTCCACTTT CASSLDPGAFYNSPLHF
NA TRBJ1-1 TRBD1 TRBV5-1 TGCGCCAGCAGCTTGGGGGGGACAGTAATGAACACTGAAGCTTTCTTT CASSLGGTVMNTEAFF
NA TRBJ2-2 NA TRBV6-5 TGTGCCAGCAGTTACTACGGGGGTATCGGGGAGCTGTTTTTT CASSYYGGIGELFF
few TRBJ1-5 NA TRBV7-2 TGTGCCAGCAGCTTAGTGTTTGGGGAAGGAGGTCAGCCCCAGCATTTT CASSLVFGEGGQPQHF
NA TRBJ2-7 NA TRBV4-1 TGCGCCAGCAGCCAAGATAGTACAGGCCTTCCCTACGAGCAGTACTTC CASSQDSTGLPYEQYF
NA TRBJ2-7 NA TRBV7-8 TGTGCCAGCAGCCGGGACACCTTTTACGAGCAGTACTTC CASSRDTFYEQYF
NA TRBJ1-1 NA TRBV9 TGTGCCAGCAGCCAAGTGGGGGAACCGAACACTGAAGCTTTCTTT CASSQVGEPNTEAFF
NA TRBJ1-5 NA TRBV14 TGTGCCAGCAGCCAAGCAGAGAATAGCAATCAGCCCCAGCATTTT CASSQAENSNQPQHF
NA TRBJ2-3 TRBD1 TRBV28 TGTGCCAGCAGAACCTCAGGACAGGGAACAGATACGCAGTATTTT CASRTSGQGTDTQYF
NA TRBJ1-4 TRBD1 TRBV29-1 TGCAGCGTTGAAGACAGGGGGCGCGAAAAACTGTTTTTT CSVEDRGREKLFF
NA TRBJ1-3 TRBD1 TRBV19 TGTGCCACCGGGGGACAGGGTCCCGGAAACACCATATATTTT CATGGQGPGNTIYF
NA TRBJ1-2 NA TRBV21-1 TGTGCCAGCAGTAGACAGGGTATTCATGGCTACACCTTC CASSRQGIHGYTF
NA TRBJ2-3 NA TRBV5-1 TGCGCCAGCAGCCTAACCAACAGGGTAAATTACGGAGATACGCAGTATTTT CASSLTNRVNYGDTQYF
few TRBJ1-2 NA TRBV19 TGTGCCAGTAGTATAAACACGAACTATGGCTACACCTTC CASSINTNYGYTF
NA TRBJ1-5 NA TRBV28 TGTGCCAGCAGTTTAAGGGGTGTGGAGCCCCAGCATTTT CASSLRGVEPQHF
NA TRBJ2-1 NA TRBV6-5 TGTGCCAGCGCTACCTCTTCCGGGAGATGGAATGAGCAGTTCTTC CASATSSGRWNEQFF
NA TRBJ2-1 NA TRBV10-3 TGTGCCATCAGACCCCGGTCCCCCGATTTTGAGCAGTTCTTC CAIRPRSPDFEQFF
NA TRBJ2-7 NA TRBV19 TGTGCCAGTAGTACAGCCGGGGTCACGGGGGAGCAGTACTTC CASSTAGVTGEQYF
once TRBJ2-5 TRBD2 TRBV7-9 TGTGCCAGCAGCTTAACTAGCGGGGGTGTAGAGACCCAGTACTTC CASSLTSGGVETQYF
NA TRBJ2-7 NA TRBV5-8 TGTGCCAGCAGCGGGGGGACAGGCGGGAGCTCCTACGAGCAGTACTTC CASSGGTGGSSYEQYF
NA TRBJ2-3 TRBD2 TRBV5-4 TGTGCCAGCAGCTCCTCTTTGCGGGGGGCGGGAGATACGCAGTATTTT CASSSSLRGAGDTQYF
NA TRBJ2-1 TRBD2 TRBV5-1 TGCGCCAGCAGAGCGGGGGGGCCAACAACCAATGAGCAGTTCTTC CASRAGGPTTNEQFF
NA TRBJ1-2 TRBD1 TRBV2 TGTGCCAGCAGACAGGGGCCAACCTATGGCTACACCTTC CASRQGPTYGYTF
once TRBJ1-2 NA TRBV7-2 TGTGCCAGCAGCTTAGCAGGGAACTATGGCTACACCTTC CASSLAGNYGYTF
NA TRBJ2-1 TRBD2 TRBV29-1 TGCAGCGTTGGGGTAGCGGGAATCTCCTACAATGAGCAGTTCTTC CSVGVAGISYNEQFF
NA TRBJ1-5 NA TRBV30 TGTGCCTGGAGTCGGGTTGGGGGGGGGCAGCCCCAGCATTTT CAWSRVGGGQPQHF